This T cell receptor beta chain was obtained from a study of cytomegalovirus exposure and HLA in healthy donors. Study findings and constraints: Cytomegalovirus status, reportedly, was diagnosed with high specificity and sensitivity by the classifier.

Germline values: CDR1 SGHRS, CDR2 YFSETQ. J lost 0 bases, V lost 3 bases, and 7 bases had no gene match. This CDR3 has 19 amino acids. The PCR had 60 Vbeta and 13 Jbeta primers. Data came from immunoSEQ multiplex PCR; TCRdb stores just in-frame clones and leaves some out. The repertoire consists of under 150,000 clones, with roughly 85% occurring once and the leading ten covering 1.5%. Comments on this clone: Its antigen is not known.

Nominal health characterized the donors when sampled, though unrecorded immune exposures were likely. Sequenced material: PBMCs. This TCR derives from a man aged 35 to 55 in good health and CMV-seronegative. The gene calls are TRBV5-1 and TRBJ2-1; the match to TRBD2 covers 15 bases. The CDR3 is CASSYGLAGGLHSYNEQFF. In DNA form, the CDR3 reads TGCGCCAGCAGCTACGGACTAGCGGGGGGGCTACACTCCTACAATGAGCAGTTCTTC.